The next 21 T cell receptor beta chains were all read from a single sample in a study of CXCR3-negative and CXCR3-positive naive CD8 T cells. All TRB cDNA libraries came from 5' RACE performed with UMI labels. TCRdb reprocessed the 5' RACE reads; each CDR3 protein has one entry and no DNA is given. This table holds some 130,000 distinct CDR3 sequences. Sequencing was carried out using naive CXCR3- CD8+ T cells from blood. Subset reported: CD45RO-CCR7+CD27+CD95- naive CD8+ T cells lacking CXCR3 (TNR3-). These receptors were taken from a human donor in good health. Some clones in this sample may be carry-over from other donors' samples.

This sequence joins TRBV20-1 and TRBJ2-1; TCRdb picks TRBD2, but there is no DNA to check that call. The CDR3 runs to 13 residues. Germline values: CDR1 DFQATT, CDR2 SNEGSKA (reference sequence). CDR3 sequence: CSARGGSLYEQFF.

The V and J genes are TRBV3-1 and TRBJ2-2. The germline V gene has CDR1 LGHDT and CDR2 YNNKEL (reference sequence). CDR3 length: 17 residues. The CDR3 loop is CASSHLTTAPNTGELFF.

The genes are TRBV28 and TRBJ2-5; the D call of TRBD1 rests on TCRdb alone, since no DNA is present to check it. CDR1 MDHEN and CDR2 SYDVKM come from the germline V gene. The length of the CDR3 is 17 residues. The CDR3 protein is CASSIPPGGGPQETQYF.

The chain couples TRBV12-3 or TRBV12-4 to TRBJ1-1. The CDR3 is 12 residues long. CDR3 protein: CASSLTARQAFF.

V and J are TRBV28 and TRBJ2-7. Germline values: CDR1 MDHEN, CDR2 SYDVKM. This CDR3 is built from 14 residues. This CDR3 reads CASSLTGGTYEQYF.

The chain combines TRBV30 with TRBJ1-6; absent DNA, TCRdb's TRBD1 call cannot be checked. Per germline, CDR1 GTSNPN and CDR2 SVGIG (reference sequence). The CDR3 is 15 residues long. This CDR3 reads CAWRPGQKYNSPLQF.

The gene calls are TRBV11-2 and TRBJ2-1. This CDR3 is built from 11 residues. Germline values: CDR1 SGHAT, CDR2 FQNNGV. This CDR3 is CASSFSNEQFF.

The genes are TRBV28 and TRBJ2-1; TCRdb's D call of TRBD2 is untestable without DNA. Germline lookup yields CDR1 MDHEN and CDR2 SYDVKM. CDR3 length: 23 amino acids. The CDR3 sequence is CASSPSGTGNSGGALFTYNEQFF.

The chain recombines TRBV28 with TRBJ2-7; the TCRdb call, TRBD1, lacks DNA for checking. The CDR3 contains 14 residues. CDR1 MDHEN and CDR2 SYDVKM come from the germline V gene. CDR3 region: CASSQINLGDEQYF.

V usage is TRBV2 and J usage is TRBJ2-7; TCRdb gives TRBD1 as the D gene, but with no DNA this cannot be confirmed. Per the germline V gene, CDR1 is SNHLY and CDR2 is FYNNEI. This CDR3 is 15 amino acids long. The chain's CDR3 is CATASRDSFYYEQYF.

Here the CDR3 reads CASSLNEGGSYEQYF. This rearrangement joins TRBV11-2 to TRBJ2-7; the TCRdb call, TRBD2, lacks DNA for checking. Germline V gives CDR1 SGHAT, CDR2 FQNNGV. CDR3 size: 15 residues.

This chain's CDR3 is CASSAYAGGYEQYF. The chain is built from TRBV6-5 and TRBJ2-7; no DNA is available, so the TRBD1 call from TCRdb remains unchecked. The CDR3 sequence is 14 residues long. The germline V gene has CDR1 MNHEY and CDR2 SVGAGI.

The chain is built from TRBV14 and TRBJ2-2; the D gene TCRdb calls, TRBD2, cannot be checked with no DNA. This CDR3 has 16 residues. The germline V gene encodes CDR1 SGHDN and CDR2 FVKESK. This chain's CDR3 is CASSQDFRTSAGELFF.

The V and J genes are TRBV5-1 and TRBJ2-1; as DNA is missing, the TRBD2 call by TCRdb cannot be tested. Germline-derived CDR1 and CDR2 are SGHRS and YFSETQ. This CDR3 is built from 13 residues. The CDR3 reads CASSLAGRDEQFF.

This sequence joins TRBV10-3 and TRBJ1-1; TCRdb calls TRBD1, which cannot be checked without DNA. The CDR3 has 15 residues. Germline loops: CDR1 ENHRY, CDR2 SYGVKD. The CDR3 region is CAISLGGADYTEAFF.

The genes are TRBV5-1 and TRBJ2-3; the D gene TCRdb calls, TRBD2, cannot be checked with no DNA. Germline lookup yields CDR1 SGHRS and CDR2 YFSETQ. The CDR3 sequence is 17 residues long. The CDR3: CASSLAPDGLLTDTQYF.

The chain uses TRBV12-5 and TRBJ2-6; the D call from TCRdb, TRBD1, cannot be confirmed without DNA. Germline CDR1 and CDR2: LGHNT and FRNRAP. The CDR3 has 20 residues. CDR3 residues: CASGYQIKLTGDSGANVLTF.

V and J are TRBV7-3 and TRBJ1-2. From germline, CDR1 is SGHTA and CDR2 FQGTGA. This CDR3 has 16 residues. The CDR3: CASSLSYRHSNYGYTF. The full variable domain, its missing parts supplied by reference TRBV7-3 and TRBJ1-2, is GAGVSQTPSNKVTEKGKYVELRCDPISGHTALYWYRQSLGQGPEFLIYFQGTGAADDSGLPNDRFFAVRPEGSVSTLKIQRTERGDSAVYLCASSLSYRHSNYGYTFGSGTRLTVV.

The V call is TRBV7-2, the J call TRBJ2-7; TCRdb indicates TRBD2, and absent DNA this call remains unverified. CDR3 length: 16 residues. Germline CDR1 is SGHTA and CDR2 is FQGNSA. CDR3 sequence: CASSPVVGGPGDEQYF.

The chain links TRBV11-2 to TRBJ2-1; TCRdb lists TRBD1, though no DNA is available to test this call. CDR1 is SGHAT, CDR2 FQNNGV, per germline. The CDR3 extends over 15 amino acids. The CDR3 region is CASSLDRGHFNEQFF.

V and J are TRBV12-3 or TRBV12-4 and TRBJ1-5; no DNA is available, so the TRBD1 call from TCRdb remains unchecked. The CDR3 length is 17 residues. CDR3 region: CASSLYTSSGAGQPQHF.